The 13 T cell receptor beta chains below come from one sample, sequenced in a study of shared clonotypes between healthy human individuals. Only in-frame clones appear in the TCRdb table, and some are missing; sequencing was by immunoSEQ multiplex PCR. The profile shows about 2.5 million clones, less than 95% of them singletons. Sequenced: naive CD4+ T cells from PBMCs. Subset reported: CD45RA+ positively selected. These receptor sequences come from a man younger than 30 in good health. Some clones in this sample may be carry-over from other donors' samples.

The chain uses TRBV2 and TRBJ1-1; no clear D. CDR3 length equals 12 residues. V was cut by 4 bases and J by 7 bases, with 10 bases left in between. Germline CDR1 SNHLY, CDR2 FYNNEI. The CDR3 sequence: CASSVVRFEAFF. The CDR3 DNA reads TGTGCCAGCAGTGTTGTACGTTTTGAAGCTTTCTTT. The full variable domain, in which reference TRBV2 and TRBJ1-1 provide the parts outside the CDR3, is EPEVTQTPSHQVTQMGQEVILRCVPISNHLYFYWYRQILGQKVEFLVSFYNNEISEKSEIFDDQFSVERPDGSNFTLKIRSTKLEDSAMYFCASSVVRFEAFFGQGTRLTVV.

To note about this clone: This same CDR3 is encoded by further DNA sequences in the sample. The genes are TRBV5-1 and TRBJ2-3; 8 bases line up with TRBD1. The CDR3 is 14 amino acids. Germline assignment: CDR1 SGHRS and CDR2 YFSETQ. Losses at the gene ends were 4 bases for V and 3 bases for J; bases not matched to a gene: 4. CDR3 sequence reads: CASSTGQGTDTQYF. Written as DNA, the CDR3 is TGCGCCAGCAGCACCGGACAGGGAACAGATACGCAGTATTTT. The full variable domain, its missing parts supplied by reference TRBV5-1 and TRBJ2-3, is KAGVTQTPRYLIKTRGQQVTLSCSPISGHRSVSWYQQTPGQGLQFLFEYFSETQRNKGNFPGRFSGRQFSNSRSEMNVSTLELGDSALYLCASSTGQGTDTQYFGPGTRLTVL.

For the CDR3, the DNA is TGTGCCAGCAGTCCTCCGGGGGAGAAGGACTATGGCTACACCTTC. Its translation: CASSPPGEKDYGYTF. This chain connects TRBV25-1 to TRBJ1-2; D might be TRBD1 (5 bases). CDR1 is MGHDK, CDR2 SYGVNS, per germline. The CDR3 sequence is 15 residues long. V shed 5 bases and J shed 3 bases, with 16 bases lying between them.

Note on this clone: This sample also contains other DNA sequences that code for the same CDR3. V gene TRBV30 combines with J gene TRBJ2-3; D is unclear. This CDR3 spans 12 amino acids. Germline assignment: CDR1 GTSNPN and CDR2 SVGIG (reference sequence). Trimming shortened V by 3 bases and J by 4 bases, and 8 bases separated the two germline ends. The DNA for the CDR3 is TGTGCCTGGAGCGCGTCCCCAGATACGCAGTATTTT. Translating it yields CAWSASPDTQYF.

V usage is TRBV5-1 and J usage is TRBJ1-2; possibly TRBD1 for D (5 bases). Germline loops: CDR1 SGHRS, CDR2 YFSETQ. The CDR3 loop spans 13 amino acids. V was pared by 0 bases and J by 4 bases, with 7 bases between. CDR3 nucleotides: TGCGCCAGCAGCTTGGTCCAGGGCTATGGCTACACCTTC. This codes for CASSLVQGYGYTF.

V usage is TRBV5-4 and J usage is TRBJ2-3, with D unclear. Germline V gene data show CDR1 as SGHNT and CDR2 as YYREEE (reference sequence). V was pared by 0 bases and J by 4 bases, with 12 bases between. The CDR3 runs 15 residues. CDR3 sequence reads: CASSLGGRTPDTQYF. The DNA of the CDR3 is TGTGCCAGCAGCTTGGGGGGAAGGACCCCAGATACGCAGTATTTT.

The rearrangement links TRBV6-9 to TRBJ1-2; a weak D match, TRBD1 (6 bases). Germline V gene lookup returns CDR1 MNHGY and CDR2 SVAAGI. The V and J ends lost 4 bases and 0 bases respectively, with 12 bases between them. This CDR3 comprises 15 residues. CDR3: CASSSSGTPNYGYTF. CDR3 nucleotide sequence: TGTGCCAGCAGTTCCTCCGGGACACCTAACTATGGCTACACCTTC.

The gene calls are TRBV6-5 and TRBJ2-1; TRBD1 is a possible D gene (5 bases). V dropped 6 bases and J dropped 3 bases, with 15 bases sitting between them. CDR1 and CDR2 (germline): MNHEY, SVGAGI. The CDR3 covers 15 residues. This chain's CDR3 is CASRSIRDSYNEQFF. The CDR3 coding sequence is TGTGCCAGCAGGTCCATCCGAGACAGCTACAATGAGCAGTTCTTC.

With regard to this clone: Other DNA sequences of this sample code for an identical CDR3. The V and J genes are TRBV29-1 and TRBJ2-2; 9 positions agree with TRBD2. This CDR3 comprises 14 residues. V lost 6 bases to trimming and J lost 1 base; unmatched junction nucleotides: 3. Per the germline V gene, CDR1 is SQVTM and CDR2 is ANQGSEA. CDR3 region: CSVETSGNTGELFF. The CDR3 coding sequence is TGCAGCGTAGAGACTAGCGGGAACACCGGGGAGCTGTTTTTT.

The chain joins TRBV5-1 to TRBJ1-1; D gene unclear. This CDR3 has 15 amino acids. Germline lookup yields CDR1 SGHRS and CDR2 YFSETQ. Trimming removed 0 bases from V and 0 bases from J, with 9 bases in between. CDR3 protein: CASSLVPVMNTEAFF. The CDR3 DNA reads TGCGCCAGCAGCTTGGTCCCAGTGATGAACACTGAAGCTTTCTTT.

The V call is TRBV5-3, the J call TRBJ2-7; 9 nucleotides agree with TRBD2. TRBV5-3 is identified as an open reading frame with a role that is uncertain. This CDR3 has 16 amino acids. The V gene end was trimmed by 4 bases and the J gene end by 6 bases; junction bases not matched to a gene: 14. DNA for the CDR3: TGTGCCAGAAGCCCCCTCGGGCTAGCGGGAAGTAGCGAGCAGTACTTC. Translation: CARSPLGLAGSSEQYF.

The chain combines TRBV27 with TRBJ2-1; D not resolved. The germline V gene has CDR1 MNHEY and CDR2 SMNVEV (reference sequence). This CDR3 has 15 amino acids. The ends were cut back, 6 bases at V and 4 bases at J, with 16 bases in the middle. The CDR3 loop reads CASRTWIGPYNEQFF. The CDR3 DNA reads TGTGCCAGCAGGACCTGGATCGGGCCTTACAATGAGCAGTTCTTC.

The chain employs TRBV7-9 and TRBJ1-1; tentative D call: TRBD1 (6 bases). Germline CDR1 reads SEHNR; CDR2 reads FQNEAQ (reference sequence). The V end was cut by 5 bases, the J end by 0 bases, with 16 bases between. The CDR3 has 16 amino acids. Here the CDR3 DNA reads TGTGCCAGCAGCCCGGGGATGGGGGCGGTGAACACTGAAGCTTTCTTT. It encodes CASSPGMGAVNTEAFF. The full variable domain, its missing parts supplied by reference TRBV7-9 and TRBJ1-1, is DTGVSQNPRHKITKRGQNVTFRCDPISEHNRLYWYRQTLGQGPEFLTYFQNEAQLEKSRLLSDRFSAERPKGSFSTLEIQRTEQGDSAMYLCASSPGMGAVNTEAFFGQGTRLTVV.